This TCR beta chain came from a study of blood T cell repertoires in COVID-19. The repertoire was sequenced with immunoSEQ multiplex PCR; TCRdb's copy has only in-frame clones and lacks some. Counted here are 300,000 to 400,000 clones, more than 75% occurring once; the ten biggest clones make up approximately 1.2%. Assignments of participants to cohorts depended upon their own reported clinical history. Two negative PCRs, clearance, or symptom resolution were required of recovered Cohort 3 donors. This clone was counted a few times. What was sequenced was PBMCs or T cells enriched from blood (not recorded which). The clonotype originates from a woman between 18 and 29 years old who had recovered from COVID-19.

The CDR3 bases are TGTGCCAGCAGCCTGGGACAGCAGAGCTCCTACGAGCAGTACTTC. Encoded protein: CASSLGQQSSYEQYF. The genes are TRBV3-1 (or the pseudogene TRBV3-2) and TRBJ2-7, with 7 bases identical to TRBD1. Trimming at V came to 4 bases and at J to 0 bases, leaving 6 bases not matched to a gene. The CDR3 covers 15 residues. Germline V gives CDR1 LGHDT, CDR2 YNNKEL (reference sequence).